This note documents a single T cell receptor beta chain sequence. Original data processing: Amplification from reference gene primers served as the basis for estimated nucleated cell counts. The data were produced by immunoSEQ multiplex PCR, yet TCRdb's version contains in-frame clones alone and is incomplete. D and trimming were read from the DNA, whereas the V and J calls and clone size are those reported in that table. The table shows about 380,000 clones, with around 84% occurring only once. The data derive from a study of blood T cell repertoires in COVID-19. About the research overall: Spain, Italy and the United States supplied samples that represented acute and convalescent COVID-19.

J lost 5 bases, V lost 5 bases, and 4 bases had no gene match. CDR1 SNHLY and CDR2 FYNNEI come from the germline V gene. The CDR3 is 13 residues long. J is TRBJ2-5 and V is TRBV2, with TRBD2 identical over 8 bases. This receptor was identified in a woman aged 18 to 35 with acute or convalescent COVID-19. Sequencing used peripheral blood. CDR3 nucleotide sequence: TGTGCCAGCAGTCCGGGGGGGCACGAGACCCAGTACTTC. Protein: CASSPGGHETQYF. Drawing the rest from reference TRBV2 and TRBJ2-5, the complete variable domain is EPEVTQTPSHQVTQMGQEVILRCVPISNHLYFYWYRQILGQKVEFLVSFYNNEISEKSEIFDDQFSVERPDGSNFTLKIRSTKLEDSAMYFCASSPGGHETQYFGPGTRLLVL.